The 2 T cell receptor beta chains reported below all come from one sample, sequenced in a study of cytomegalovirus exposure and HLA in healthy donors. 13 Jbeta primers and 60 Vbeta primers were used for the PCR. Profiled with immunoSEQ multiplex PCR; TCRdb holds only in-frame clones, not every one. Of 120,000 or so clones listed, over 8.5% are singletons. Sample: PBMCs. These receptors were collected from a woman aged 40 to 50 in good health and CMV-seropositive.

This clone occurred a few times. The gene calls are TRBV27 and TRBJ2-7; D not certain. The V end was cut by 3 bases, the J end by 3 bases, with 9 bases between. This CDR3 comprises 13 residues. Germline V gene lookup returns CDR1 MNHEY and CDR2 SMNVEV (reference sequence). CDR3 sequence (DNA): TGTGCCAGCAGTTTCTCCAGGCTCTACGAGCAGTACTTC. The encoded protein is CASSFSRLYEQYF.

This clone appeared a few times. The chain employs TRBV14 and TRBJ1-2; 7 nucleotides align to TRBD1. This CDR3 has 15 amino acids. Germline lookup yields CDR1 SGHDN and CDR2 FVKESK. The V segment lost 1 base and the J segment 4 bases; nucleotides outside the gene matches: 6. CDR3: CASSQAIAGGYGYTF. CDR3 bases: TGTGCCAGCAGCCAAGCGATTGCAGGGGGCTATGGCTACACCTTC.